This T cell receptor beta chain was sequenced for a study of cytomegalovirus exposure and HLA in healthy donors. Worth noting for this clone: Its antigen remains unknown.

Study-wide points: In vitro work confirmed that a few CMV-associated chains recognize CMV antigens.

The method was immunoSEQ multiplex PCR; TCRdb's version includes in-frame clones alone and lacks a portion of them. The sample yields over 55,000 clones, 90% to 96% seen once. Donors came from a validation cohort of over a hundred subjects, distinct from the first 666-subject cohort. This clonotype was sampled from a man between 18 and 35 years old in good health and CMV-seronegative. The sample comprised PBMCs.

This CDR3 is CASSQETSESSYNEQFF. The CDR3 nucleotides read TGCGCCAGCAGCCAAGAGACTAGCGAGAGCTCCTACAATGAGCAGTTCTTC. This chain links TRBV4-1 with TRBJ2-1; 8 nucleotides match TRBD2. The length of the CDR3 is 17 residues. From germline, CDR1 is MGHRA and CDR2 YSYEKL. Trimming took 0 bases from V and 0 from J; bases not matched to a gene: 4.